Listed here are 18 T cell receptor beta chains from one sample, sequenced in a study of graft-versus-host responses after intestinal transplantation (dated by TCRdb to the early 2020s). Libraries were built with the immunoSEQ multiplex PCR assay. TCRdb retrieved this table from immuneACCESS and kept in-frame rearrangements only. Not all clones are present; in checked studies, unresolved V genes account for under half, and no reason is known for the remainder. The sample profile shows around 50,000 clones; around 90% of them were found once. The ten largest clones take up approximately 1.6% of the sample. The sequences come from PBMCs, collected 26 days after transplant. Receptors were obtained from a human patient who received an intestinal transplant, so some T cells may come from the graft donor.

This clone was picked up one time. This chain joins TRBV6-5 and TRBJ2-2; maybe TRBD2 (6 bases). Trimming took 5 bases from V and 6 from J, leaving 10 bases between them. Germline V gives CDR1 MNHEY, CDR2 SVGAGI. The CDR3 has 13 amino acids. In nucleotides, the CDR3 is TGTGCCAGCAGTGGAGGCGGGGCCGGGGAGCTGTTTTTT. The encoded protein is CASSGGGAGELFF.

V is TRBV15 and J is TRBJ2-3; 9 nucleotides align to TRBD1. The CDR3 contains 16 residues. CDR1 and CDR2 (germline): LNHNV, YYDKDF (reference sequence). V trimming: 4 bases; J trimming: 1 base; junction bases outside the gene matches: 6. The CDR3 protein is CATSMGQGGGTDTQYF. The CDR3, as DNA: TGTGCCACCAGCATGGGACAGGGAGGAGGCACAGATACGCAGTATTTT. Full variable domain (remainder filled in from reference TRBV15 and TRBJ2-3): DAMVIQNPRYQVTQFGKPVTLSCSQTLNHNVMYWYQQKSSQAPKLLFHYYDKDFNNEADTPDNFQSRRPNTSFCFLDIRSPGLGDTAMYLCATSMGQGGGTDTQYFGPGTRLTVL.

V is TRBV4-1 and J is TRBJ2-7; D may be TRBD1 (5 bases). There are 15 residues in the CDR3. The V and J ends lost 1 base and 2 bases respectively, with 12 bases between them. Germline CDR1 MGHRA, CDR2 YSYEKL. The CDR3 sequence: CASSQAPQGAYEQYF. CDR3 sequence (DNA): TGCGCCAGCAGCCAAGCCCCGCAGGGCGCCTACGAGCAGTACTTC.

V and J are TRBV11-2 and TRBJ1-4, with TRBD1 as a possible D gene (6 bases). Germline loops: CDR1 SGHAT, CDR2 FQNNGV. V gave up 1 base and J gave up 6 bases, with 9 bases separating them. CDR3 length: 14 amino acids. The CDR3 DNA reads as TGTGCCAGCAGCTTAGGAGGGGGTTATGAAAAACTGTTTTTT. Translation: CASSLGGGYEKLFF.

This chain uses TRBV2 with TRBJ1-2; D is ambiguous. V was pared by 8 bases and J by 5 bases, with 12 bases between. Germline values: CDR1 SNHLY, CDR2 FYNNEI. CDR3 length: 12 amino acids. In DNA form, the CDR3 reads TGTGCCAGCCTAGGCACCATATATGGCTACACCTTC. It is translated as CASLGTIYGYTF.

The rearrangement uses TRBV2 and TRBJ1-5; 8 positions match TRBD1. V gave up 10 bases and J gave up 8 bases; unmatched junction bases: 10. This CDR3 has 13 residues. Germline values: CDR1 SNHLY, CDR2 FYNNEI. The CDR3 DNA follows: TGTGCCACAACCCAACAGGGGGGGGAGCCCCAGCATTTT. Translated: CATTQQGGEPQHF.

The genes are TRBV10-3 and TRBJ1-2; D unclear. Germline lookup yields CDR1 ENHRY and CDR2 SYGVKD. Deletions cut 10 bases from V and 3 bases from J, with 9 bases between. The CDR3 has 11 amino acids. This chain's CDR3 is CARREDYGYTF. The CDR3 DNA sequence: TGTGCCAGGAGGGAGGACTATGGCTACACCTTC.

The chain recombines TRBV2 with TRBJ1-5; D is possibly TRBD1 (5 bases). Per the germline V gene, CDR1 is SNHLY and CDR2 is FYNNEI. CDR3 length: 13 amino acids. Trimming took off 3 bases at V and 8 bases at J, with 11 bases between the two ends. The CDR3 spells CASSESRVEPQHF. The CDR3 coding sequence is TGTGCCAGCAGTGAGAGCAGGGTGGAGCCCCAGCATTTT.

Points on this clone: This same CDR3 is encoded by further DNA sequences in the sample. The chain is built from TRBV6-1 and TRBJ2-7; 7 bases match TRBD2. This CDR3 is built from 17 residues. Germline V gene lookup returns CDR1 MNHNS and CDR2 SASEGT. J lost 3 bases, V lost 2 bases, and 13 bases had no gene match. The CDR3 reads CASSELRGGREFYEQYV. CDR3 coding DNA: TGTGCCAGCAGTGAACTTCGGGGCGGGCGGGAGTTCTACGAGCAGTACGTC.

The chain has TRBV2 and TRBJ2-3; possibly TRBD1 for D (6 bases). The CDR3 is 14 residues long. CDR1 and CDR2 (germline): SNHLY, FYNNEI. V lost 1 base and J lost 3, with 8 bases in between. CDR3 sequence: CASSEGRGTDTQYF. The CDR3, as DNA: TGTGCCAGCAGTGAAGGCAGGGGTACAGATACGCAGTATTTT.

The V call is TRBV19, the J call TRBJ1-1; possibly TRBD1 for D (5 bases). The CDR3 contains 16 residues. Between the trimmed V and J ends, which lost 7 bases and 1 base, there was a span of 19 bases. Germline V CDR1 and CDR2: LNHDA, SQIVND (reference sequence). The CDR3 sequence: CASTYPAGGSNTEAFF. CDR3 in DNA: TGTGCCAGTACCTACCCGGCGGGGGGATCGAACACTGAAGCTTTCTTT.

This clone was seen once. The gene calls are TRBV6-1 and TRBJ2-7; the D gene is possibly TRBD1 (5 bases). The V end was cut by 6 bases, the J end by 6 bases, with 9 bases between. The CDR3 runs to 11 residues. Germline V gene lookup returns CDR1 MNHNS and CDR2 SASEGT. CDR3 bases: TGTGCCAGCAGCTATGGGGCCGAGCAGTACTTC. Translating gives CASSYGAEQYF.

This clone was seen a handful of times. The V call is TRBV28, the J call TRBJ2-7; D gene uncertain. The CDR3 is 11 residues long. V lost 8 bases and J lost 2, with 7 bases in between. Per germline, CDR1 MDHEN and CDR2 SYDVKM. The CDR3 is CASRDAYEQYF. CDR3 bases: TGTGCCAGCCGAGATGCCTACGAGCAGTACTTC.

V is TRBV9 and J is TRBJ2-7, with 8 nucleotides matching TRBD2. The CDR3 runs to 17 residues. Per germline, CDR1 SGDLS and CDR2 YYNGEE. With 0 bases clipped from V and 2 bases from J, the junction kept 10 bases outside the gene matches. CDR3 nucleotides: TGTGCCAGCAGCGTAGAAGGACGCGCGGGAGGTACCTACGAGCAGTACTTC. Its translation: CASSVEGRAGGTYEQYF. Full variable domain (missing parts from reference TRBV9 and TRBJ2-7): DSGVTQTPKHLITATGQRVTLRCSPRSGDLSVYWYQQSLDQGLQFLIQYYNGEERAKGNILERFSAQQFPDLHSELNLSSLELGDSALYFCASSVEGRAGGTYEQYFGPGTRLTVT.

The chain links TRBV4-1 to TRBJ2-2; possible D gene TRBD1, 6 bases. CDR3 length: 13 residues. Germline loops: CDR1 MGHRA, CDR2 YSYEKL. The V end was cut by 8 bases, the J end by 8 bases, with 15 bases between. CDR3 nucleotides: TGCGCCAGCTGTTTGGAGAGGGGGGGGGAGCTGTTTTTT. Its protein is CASCLERGGELFF.

The chain uses TRBV10-3 and TRBJ2-7, with TRBD2 as a possible D gene (5 bases). The CDR3 covers 14 residues. Germline CDR1 ENHRY, CDR2 SYGVKD. V lost 3 bases and J lost 2, with 11 bases in between. CDR3 DNA sequence: TGTGCCATCAGTGATCTGGACTCGCCCTACGAGCAGTACTTC. Translation gives CAISDLDSPYEQYF.

The V call is TRBV6-6, the J call TRBJ1-1; D is unresolved. This CDR3 comprises 16 residues. The V gene lost 4 bases and the J gene lost 1 base, with 16 bases spanning the gap. Germline V lookup: CDR1 MNHNY, CDR2 SVGAGI (reference sequence). CDR3: CASSSAGTGKNTEAFF. The CDR3, as DNA: TGTGCCAGCAGTTCTGCGGGTACGGGGAAGAACACTGAAGCTTTCTTT.

V usage is TRBV18 and J usage is TRBJ1-2; D ambiguous. The length of the CDR3 is 13 residues. Germline CDR1 is KGHSH and CDR2 is LQKENI. The V and J ends lost 2 bases and 2 bases respectively, with 6 bases between them. The CDR3 region is CASSPAENYGYTF. The CDR3 coding sequence is TGTGCCAGCTCACCAGCAGAAAACTATGGCTACACCTTC.